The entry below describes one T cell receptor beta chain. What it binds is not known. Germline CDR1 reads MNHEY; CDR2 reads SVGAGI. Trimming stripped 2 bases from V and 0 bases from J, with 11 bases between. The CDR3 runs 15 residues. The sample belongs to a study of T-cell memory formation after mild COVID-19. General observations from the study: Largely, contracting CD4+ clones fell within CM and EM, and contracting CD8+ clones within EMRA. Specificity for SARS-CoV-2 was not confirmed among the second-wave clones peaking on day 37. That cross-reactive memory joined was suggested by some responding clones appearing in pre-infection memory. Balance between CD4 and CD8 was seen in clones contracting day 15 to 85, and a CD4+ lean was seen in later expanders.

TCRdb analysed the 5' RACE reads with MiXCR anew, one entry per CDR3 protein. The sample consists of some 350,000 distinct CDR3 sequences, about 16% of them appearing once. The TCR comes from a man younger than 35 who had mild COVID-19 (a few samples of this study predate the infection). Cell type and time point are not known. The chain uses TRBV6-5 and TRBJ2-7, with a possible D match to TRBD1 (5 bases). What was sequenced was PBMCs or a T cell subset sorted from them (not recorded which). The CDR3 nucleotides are TGTGCCAGCAGTTACGACAGCTCCCTCTCCTACGAGCAGTACTTC. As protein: CASSYDSSLSYEQYF.